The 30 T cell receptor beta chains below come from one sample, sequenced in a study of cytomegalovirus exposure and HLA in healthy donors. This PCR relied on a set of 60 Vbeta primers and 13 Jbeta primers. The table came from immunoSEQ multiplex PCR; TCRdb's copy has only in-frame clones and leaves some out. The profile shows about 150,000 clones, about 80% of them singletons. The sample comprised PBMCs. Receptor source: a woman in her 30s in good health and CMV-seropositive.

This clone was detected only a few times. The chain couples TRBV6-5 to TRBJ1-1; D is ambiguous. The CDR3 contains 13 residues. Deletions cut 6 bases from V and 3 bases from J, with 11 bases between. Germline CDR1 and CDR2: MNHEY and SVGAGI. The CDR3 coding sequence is TGTGCCAGCAGCCAGAACCGGGACACTGAAGCTTTCTTT. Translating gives CASSQNRDTEAFF.

The CDR3 region is CASRDRGPYEQYF. CDR3 DNA: TGTGCCAGCAGGGACAGGGGGCCGTACGAGCAGTACTTC. The V call is TRBV6-5, the J call TRBJ2-7; 11 nucleotides match TRBD1. Germline CDR1 and CDR2: MNHEY and SVGAGI. The CDR3 extends over 13 amino acids. Trimming removed 6 bases from V and 4 bases from J; junction bases left unmatched: 2.

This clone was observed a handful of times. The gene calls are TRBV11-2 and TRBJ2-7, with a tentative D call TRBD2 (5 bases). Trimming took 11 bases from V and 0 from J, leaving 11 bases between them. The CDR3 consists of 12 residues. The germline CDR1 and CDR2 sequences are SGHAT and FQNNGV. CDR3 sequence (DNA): TGTGCCGTTGAGGGCAGCTCCTACGAGCAGTACTTC. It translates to CAVEGSSYEQYF.

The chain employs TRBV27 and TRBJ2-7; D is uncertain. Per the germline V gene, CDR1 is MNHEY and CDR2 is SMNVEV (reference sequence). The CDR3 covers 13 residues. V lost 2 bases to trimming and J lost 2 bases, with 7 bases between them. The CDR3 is CASSLTETYEQYF. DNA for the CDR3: TGTGCCAGCAGTTTAACAGAAACCTACGAGCAGTACTTC.

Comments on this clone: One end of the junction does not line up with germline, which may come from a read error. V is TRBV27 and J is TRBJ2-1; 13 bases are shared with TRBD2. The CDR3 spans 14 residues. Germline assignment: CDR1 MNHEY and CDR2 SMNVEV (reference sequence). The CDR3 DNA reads TGTGTCAGCAGTTATGGGACTAGCGGGGATGAGCAGTTCTTC. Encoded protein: CVSSYGTSGDEQFF.

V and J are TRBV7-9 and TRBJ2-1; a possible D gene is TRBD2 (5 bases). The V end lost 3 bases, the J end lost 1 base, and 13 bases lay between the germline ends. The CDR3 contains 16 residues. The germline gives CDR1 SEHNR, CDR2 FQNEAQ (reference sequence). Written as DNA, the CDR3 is TGTGCCAGCAGCTTGGCCGGCGGCGGGTCCTACAATGAGCAGTTCTTC. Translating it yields CASSLAGGGSYNEQFF. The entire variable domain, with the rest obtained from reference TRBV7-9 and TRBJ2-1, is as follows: DTGVSQNPRHKITKRGQNVTFRCDPISEHNRLYWYRQTLGQGPEFLTYFQNEAQLEKSRLLSDRFSAERPKGSFSTLEIQRTEQGDSAMYLCASSLAGGGSYNEQFFGPGTRLTVL.

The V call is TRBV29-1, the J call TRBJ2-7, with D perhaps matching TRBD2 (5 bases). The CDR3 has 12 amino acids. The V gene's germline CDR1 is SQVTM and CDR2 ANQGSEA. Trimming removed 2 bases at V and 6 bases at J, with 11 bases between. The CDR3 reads CSVELVAGEQYF. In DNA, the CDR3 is TGCAGCGTTGAACTAGTCGCGGGCGAGCAGTACTTC.

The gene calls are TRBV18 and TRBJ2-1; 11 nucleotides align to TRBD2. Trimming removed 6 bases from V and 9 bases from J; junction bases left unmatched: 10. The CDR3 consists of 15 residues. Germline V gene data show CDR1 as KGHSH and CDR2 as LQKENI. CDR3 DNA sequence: TGTGCCAGCTCGCCAATAGCGGGAGGGCCGGGTGAGCAGTTCTTC. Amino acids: CASSPIAGGPGEQFF.

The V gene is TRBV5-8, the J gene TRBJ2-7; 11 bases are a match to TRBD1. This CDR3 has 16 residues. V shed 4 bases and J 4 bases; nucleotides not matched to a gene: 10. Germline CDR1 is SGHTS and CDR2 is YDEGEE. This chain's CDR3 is CASSPYHGQGAYEQYF. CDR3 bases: TGTGCCAGCAGCCCGTACCACGGACAGGGGGCTTACGAGCAGTACTTC.

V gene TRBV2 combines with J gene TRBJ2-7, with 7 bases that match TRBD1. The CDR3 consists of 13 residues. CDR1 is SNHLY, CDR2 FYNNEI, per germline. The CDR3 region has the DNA TGTGCAATCCAGAGGGCAGGGGGCTACGAGCAGTACTTC. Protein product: CAIQRAGGYEQYF.

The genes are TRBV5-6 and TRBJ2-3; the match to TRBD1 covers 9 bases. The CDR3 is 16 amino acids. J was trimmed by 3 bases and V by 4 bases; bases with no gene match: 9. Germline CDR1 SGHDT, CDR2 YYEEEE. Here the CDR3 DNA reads TGTGCCAGCAGCGGTGAGCGGACAGGGGTTACAGATACGCAGTATTTT. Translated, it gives CASSGERTGVTDTQYF.

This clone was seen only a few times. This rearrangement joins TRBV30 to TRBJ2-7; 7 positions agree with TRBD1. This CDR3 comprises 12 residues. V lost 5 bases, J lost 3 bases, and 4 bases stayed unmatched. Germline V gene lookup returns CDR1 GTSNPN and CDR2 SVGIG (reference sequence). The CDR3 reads CAWQRDSYEQYF. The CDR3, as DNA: TGTGCCTGGCAAAGGGACAGCTACGAGCAGTACTTC.

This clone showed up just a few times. Written as DNA, the CDR3 is TGCAGCGTTGCTGGACAGGCCTCCTACGAGCAGTACTTC. As protein: CSVAGQASYEQYF. The chain joins TRBV29-1 to TRBJ2-5; 7 bases are a match to TRBD1. The DNA end is a closer match to TRBJ2-7, so the J assignment may be wrong. CDR3 length: 13 residues. Germline CDR1 reads SQVTM; CDR2 reads ANQGSEA.

Here the CDR3 DNA reads TGTGCCAGCAGTCCGACACAGGGCTTCAACGAGCAGTACTTC. Translating it yields CASSPTQGFNEQYF. The rearrangement joins TRBV27 to TRBJ2-7; tentative D call: TRBD1 (6 bases). Germline lookup yields CDR1 MNHEY and CDR2 SMNVEV (reference sequence). The CDR3 has 14 residues. V was shortened by 5 bases and J by 5 bases, with 16 bases between the two germline ends.

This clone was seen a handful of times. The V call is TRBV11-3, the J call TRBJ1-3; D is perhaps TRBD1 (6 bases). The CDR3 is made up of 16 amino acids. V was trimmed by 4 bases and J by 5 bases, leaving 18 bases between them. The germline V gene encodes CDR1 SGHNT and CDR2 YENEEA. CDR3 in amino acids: CASSSGEFIDRNTIYF. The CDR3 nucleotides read TGTGCCAGCAGCTCAGGGGAATTCATCGATCGAAACACCATATATTTT.

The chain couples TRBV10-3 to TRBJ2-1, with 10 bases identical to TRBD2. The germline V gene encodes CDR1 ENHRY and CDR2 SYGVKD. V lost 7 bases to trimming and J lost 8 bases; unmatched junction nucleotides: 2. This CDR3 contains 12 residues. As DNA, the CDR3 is TGTGCCATCAAGGGGACTAGCGATGAGCAGTTCTTC. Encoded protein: CAIKGTSDEQFF.

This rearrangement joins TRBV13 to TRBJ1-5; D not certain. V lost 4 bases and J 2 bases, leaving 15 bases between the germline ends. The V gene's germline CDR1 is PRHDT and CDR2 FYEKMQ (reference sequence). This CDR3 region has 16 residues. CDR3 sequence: CASSSRLKPGNQPQHF. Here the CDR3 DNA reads TGTGCCAGCAGCTCGAGACTAAAGCCAGGCAATCAGCCCCAGCATTTT.

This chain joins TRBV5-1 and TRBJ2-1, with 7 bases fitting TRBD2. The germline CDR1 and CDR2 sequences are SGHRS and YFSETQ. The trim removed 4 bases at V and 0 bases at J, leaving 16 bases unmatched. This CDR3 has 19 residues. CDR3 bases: TGCGCCAGCAGCGGGGGGGTTAGCGGGTACTTCAGCTCCTACAATGAGCAGTTCTTC. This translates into CASSGGVSGYFSSYNEQFF.

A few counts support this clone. This CDR3 is CAWNPSSGLAFF. CDR3 sequence (DNA): TGTGCCTGGAACCCAAGTAGCGGGTTAGCTTTCTTT. The chain has TRBV30 and TRBJ1-1; no clear D gene. This CDR3 contains 12 residues. CDR1 GTSNPN and CDR2 SVGIG come from the germline V gene (reference sequence). V lost 4 bases to trimming and J lost 10 bases, with 16 bases between them.

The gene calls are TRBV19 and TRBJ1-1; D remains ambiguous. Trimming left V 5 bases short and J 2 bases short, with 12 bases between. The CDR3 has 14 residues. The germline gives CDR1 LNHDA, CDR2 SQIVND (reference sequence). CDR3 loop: CASSRETRNTEAFF. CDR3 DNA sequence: TGTGCCAGTAGTCGGGAGACCCGAAACACTGAAGCTTTCTTT. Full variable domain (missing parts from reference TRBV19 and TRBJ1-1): DGGITQSPKYLFRKEGQNVTLSCEQNLNHDAMYWYRQDPGQGLRLIYYSQIVNDFQKGDIAEGYSVSREKKESFPLTVTSAQKNPTAFYLCASSRETRNTEAFFGQGTRLTVV.

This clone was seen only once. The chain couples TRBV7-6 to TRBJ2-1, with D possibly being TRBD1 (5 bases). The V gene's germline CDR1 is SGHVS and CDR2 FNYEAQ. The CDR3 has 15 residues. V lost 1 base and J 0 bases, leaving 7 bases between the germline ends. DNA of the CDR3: TGTGCCAGCAGCTTAGGACAGCTCTCCTACAATGAGCAGTTCTTC. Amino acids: CASSLGQLSYNEQFF.

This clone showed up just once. The CDR3 coding sequence is TGTGCCAGCAGCTTGAAAGGAGGACTAGCGAGGGATGAGCAGTTCTTC. Translation: CASSLKGGLARDEQFF. The genes are TRBV11-2 and TRBJ2-1, with TRBD2 matching 9 bases. The V gene end was trimmed by 3 bases and the J gene end by 8 bases; junction bases not matched to a gene: 11. Germline V CDR1 and CDR2: SGHAT, FQNNGV. This CDR3 is built from 16 residues.

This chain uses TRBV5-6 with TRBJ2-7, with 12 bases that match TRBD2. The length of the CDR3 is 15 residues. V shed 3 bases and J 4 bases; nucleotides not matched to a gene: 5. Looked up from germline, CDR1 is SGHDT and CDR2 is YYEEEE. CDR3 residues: CASSWGTSGRYEQYF. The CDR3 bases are TGTGCCAGCAGCTGGGGGACTAGCGGGCGATACGAGCAGTACTTC.

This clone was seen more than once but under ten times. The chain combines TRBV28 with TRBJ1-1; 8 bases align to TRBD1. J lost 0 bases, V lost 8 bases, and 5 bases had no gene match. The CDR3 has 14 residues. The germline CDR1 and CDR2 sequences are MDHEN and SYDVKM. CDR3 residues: CASLDRGMNTEAFF. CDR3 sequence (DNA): TGTGCCAGCCTCGACAGGGGCATGAACACTGAAGCTTTCTTT. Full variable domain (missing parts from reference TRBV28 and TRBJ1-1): DVKVTQSSRYLVKRTGEKVFLECVQDMDHENMFWYRQDPGLGLRLIYFSYDVKMKEKGDIPEGYSVSREKKERFSLILESASTNQTSMYLCASLDRGMNTEAFFGQGTRLTVV.

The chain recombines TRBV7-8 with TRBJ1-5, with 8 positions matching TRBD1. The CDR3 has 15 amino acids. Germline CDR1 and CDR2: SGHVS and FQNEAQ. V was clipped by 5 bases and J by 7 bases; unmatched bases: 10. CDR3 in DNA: TGTGCCAGCAGCCAACCAGGGGGCACACGGCAGCCCCAGCATTTT. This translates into CASSQPGGTRQPQHF.

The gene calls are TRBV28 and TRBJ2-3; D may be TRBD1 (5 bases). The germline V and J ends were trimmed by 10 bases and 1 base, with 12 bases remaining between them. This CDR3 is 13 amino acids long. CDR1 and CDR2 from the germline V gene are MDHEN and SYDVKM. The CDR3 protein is CANRAQGTDTQYF. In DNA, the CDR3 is TGTGCCAACCGGGCACAGGGCACAGATACGCAGTATTTT. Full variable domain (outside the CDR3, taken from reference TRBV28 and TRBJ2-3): DVKVTQSSRYLVKRTGEKVFLECVQDMDHENMFWYRQDPGLGLRLIYFSYDVKMKEKGDIPEGYSVSREKKERFSLILESASTNQTSMYLCANRAQGTDTQYFGPGTRLTVL.

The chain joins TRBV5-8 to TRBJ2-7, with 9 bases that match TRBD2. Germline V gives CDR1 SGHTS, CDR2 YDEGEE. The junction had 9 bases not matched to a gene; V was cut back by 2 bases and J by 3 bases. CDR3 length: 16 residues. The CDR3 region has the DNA TGTGCCAGCAGCTTAGCCGGGACTAGCAAAAACTACGAGCAGTACTTC. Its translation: CASSLAGTSKNYEQYF.

CDR3 residues: CASSLDGGEPYGYTF. For the CDR3, the DNA is TGCGCCAGCAGCTTGGACGGAGGGGAACCCTATGGCTACACCTTC. This chain links TRBV5-1 with TRBJ1-2, with a weak D call TRBD1 (5 bases). This CDR3 is built from 15 residues. Germline CDR1 is SGHRS and CDR2 is YFSETQ. Trimming shortened V by 0 bases and J by 4 bases, and 13 bases separated the two germline ends.

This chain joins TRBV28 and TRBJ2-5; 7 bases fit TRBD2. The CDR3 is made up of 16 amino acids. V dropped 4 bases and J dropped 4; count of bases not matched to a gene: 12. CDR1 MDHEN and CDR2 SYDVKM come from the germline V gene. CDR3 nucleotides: TGTGCCAGCAGTTCCATAAAGGGGCCGGGGGGAGAGACCCAGTACTTC. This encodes CASSSIKGPGGETQYF.

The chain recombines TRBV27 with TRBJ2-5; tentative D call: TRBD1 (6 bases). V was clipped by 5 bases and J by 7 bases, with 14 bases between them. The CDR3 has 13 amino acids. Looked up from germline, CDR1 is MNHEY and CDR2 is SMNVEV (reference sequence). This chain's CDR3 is CASSLGTSGTQYF. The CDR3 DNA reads TGTGCCAGCAGTCTGGGGACATCTGGGACCCAGTACTTC.